The 11 T cell receptor beta chains below all came from one sample that was sequenced in a study of cytomegalovirus exposure and HLA in healthy donors. Primers: 60 Vbeta forward and 13 Jbeta reverse. The repertoire was sequenced with immunoSEQ multiplex PCR; TCRdb's copy has only in-frame clones and lacks some. The sample has 150,000 or so clones, approximately 80% seen once. Specimen: PBMCs. Receptor source: a woman aged 40-49 years in good health and CMV-seronegative.

This rearrangement joins TRBV28 to TRBJ2-7; perhaps TRBD1 as D (5 bases). V lost 6 bases, J lost 2 bases, and 14 bases lay in between. Germline V lookup: CDR1 MDHEN, CDR2 SYDVKM. CDR3 length equals 14 residues. CDR3 sequence (DNA): TGTGCCAGCAGCCGGGTAGGGGTGGCCTACGAGCAGTACTTC. Translation gives CASSRVGVAYEQYF. The full variable domain, its missing parts supplied by reference TRBV28 and TRBJ2-7, is DVKVTQSSRYLVKRTGEKVFLECVQDMDHENMFWYRQDPGLGLRLIYFSYDVKMKEKGDIPEGYSVSREKKERFSLILESASTNQTSMYLCASSRVGVAYEQYFGPGTRLTVT.

The chain is built from TRBV27 and TRBJ2-1; 9 bases fit TRBD1. The germline V gene encodes CDR1 MNHEY and CDR2 SMNVEV (reference sequence). Trimming cost V 8 bases and J 6 bases; bases outside gene matches: 11. The CDR3 runs to 15 residues. The CDR3 reads CASGWWGQGVNEQFF. In DNA, the CDR3 is TGTGCCAGCGGATGGTGGGGACAGGGAGTCAATGAGCAGTTCTTC.

The rearrangement links TRBV4-3 to TRBJ2-5; 7 bases are a match to TRBD1. V lost 3 bases and J lost 2; bases outside the gene matches: 6. This CDR3 region has 15 residues. Germline loops: CDR1 LGHNA, CDR2 YSLEER. In DNA, the CDR3 is TGCGCCAGCAGCCATTCACAGGGGAGACAAGAGACCCAGTACTTC. Amino acids: CASSHSQGRQETQYF.

The rearrangement links TRBV29-1 to TRBJ2-7; D gene unclear. Germline V gene sequence: CDR1 SQVTM, CDR2 ANQGSEA. This CDR3 is built from 12 residues. V was shortened by 5 bases and J by 0 bases, with 8 bases between the two germline ends. The CDR3 coding sequence is TGCAGCGTTCGCGTACCCTCCTACGAGCAGTACTTC. Protein sequence: CSVRVPSYEQYF.

The V gene is TRBV2, the J gene TRBJ2-3; D perhaps matches TRBD2 (7 bases). The germline V and J ends were trimmed by 2 bases and 6 bases, with 18 bases remaining between them. The CDR3 length is 16 residues. The V gene's germline CDR1 is SNHLY and CDR2 FYNNEI. CDR3 in DNA: TGTGCCAGCAGTGAATTCTCGCGGGGGCCCGGCGATACGCAGTATTTT. Amino acid sequence: CASSEFSRGPGDTQYF.

The rearrangement joins TRBV7-9 to TRBJ1-1; D not certain. Germline CDR1 is SEHNR and CDR2 is FQNEAQ (reference sequence). V lost 1 base, J lost 1 base, and 16 bases lay in between. This CDR3 is 17 amino acids long. CDR3 nucleotide sequence: TGTGCCAGCAGCTTAGTCGTGCTGGGCAGAGAGAACACTGAAGCTTTCTTT. Protein: CASSLVVLGRENTEAFF.

V is TRBV28 and J is TRBJ2-2; D not resolved. The CDR3 contains 13 residues. V was trimmed by 3 bases and J by 4 bases, leaving 6 bases between them. Germline values: CDR1 MDHEN, CDR2 SYDVKM. This CDR3 is CASSFQVTGELFF. CDR3 in DNA: TGTGCCAGCAGTTTTCAGGTCACCGGGGAGCTGTTTTTT. Filled out from reference TRBV28 and TRBJ2-2, the complete variable domain reads DVKVTQSSRYLVKRTGEKVFLECVQDMDHENMFWYRQDPGLGLRLIYFSYDVKMKEKGDIPEGYSVSREKKERFSLILESASTNQTSMYLCASSFQVTGELFFGEGSRLTVL.

A few counts support this clone. At one of its ends the junction is not consistent with the germline gene, which may arise from a read error. The J gene is TRBJ2-6, the V gene TRBV4-2, with a possible D match to TRBD1 (5 bases). Germline values: CDR1 LGHNA, CDR2 YNFKEQ. There are 16 residues in the CDR3. The CDR3 coding sequence is TGTGCCAGCAGCCAAGATTCAGATTCTGGGGCCAACGGCCTGACTTTC. Translating it yields CASSQDSDSGANGLTF.

V is TRBV2 and J is TRBJ2-2, with D perhaps TRBD1 (6 bases). CDR1 and CDR2 from the germline V gene are SNHLY and FYNNEI. The CDR3 length is 15 residues. V lost 10 bases, J lost 3 bases, and 18 bases lay in between. This CDR3 is CATSDRLGDTGELFF. CDR3 sequence (DNA): TGTGCCACTAGTGACAGGTTGGGAGACACCGGGGAGCTGTTTTTT.

The chain links TRBV9 to TRBJ2-3, with 16 bases fitting TRBD2. V trimming: 4 bases; J trimming: 4 bases; junction bases outside the gene matches: 6. Germline CDR1 reads SGDLS; CDR2 reads YYNGEE. The length of the CDR3 is 17 residues. CDR3 bases: TGTGCCAGCAGCTGGGGACTAGCGGGAGGGTTCGCAGATACGCAGTATTTT. It encodes CASSWGLAGGFADTQYF. Based on the CDR3 plus reference TRBV9 and TRBJ2-3, the full variable domain is DSGVTQTPKHLITATGQRVTLRCSPRSGDLSVYWYQQSLDQGLQFLIQYYNGEERAKGNILERFSAQQFPDLHSELNLSSLELGDSALYFCASSWGLAGGFADTQYFGPGTRLTVL.

This clone was seen more than once but under ten times. This sequence joins TRBV5-1 and TRBJ1-4; the D is unclear. V lost 1 base and J lost 8, with 12 bases in between. Germline CDR1 reads SGHRS; CDR2 reads YFSETQ. This CDR3 is 14 amino acids long. CDR3 protein: CASSLLGSGEKLFF. The CDR3 coding sequence is TGCGCCAGCAGCTTGTTGGGGTCGGGAGAAAAACTGTTTTTT. Full variable domain (remainder filled in from reference TRBV5-1 and TRBJ1-4): KAGVTQTPRYLIKTRGQQVTLSCSPISGHRSVSWYQQTPGQGLQFLFEYFSETQRNKGNFPGRFSGRQFSNSRSEMNVSTLELGDSALYLCASSLLGSGEKLFFGSGTQLSVL.